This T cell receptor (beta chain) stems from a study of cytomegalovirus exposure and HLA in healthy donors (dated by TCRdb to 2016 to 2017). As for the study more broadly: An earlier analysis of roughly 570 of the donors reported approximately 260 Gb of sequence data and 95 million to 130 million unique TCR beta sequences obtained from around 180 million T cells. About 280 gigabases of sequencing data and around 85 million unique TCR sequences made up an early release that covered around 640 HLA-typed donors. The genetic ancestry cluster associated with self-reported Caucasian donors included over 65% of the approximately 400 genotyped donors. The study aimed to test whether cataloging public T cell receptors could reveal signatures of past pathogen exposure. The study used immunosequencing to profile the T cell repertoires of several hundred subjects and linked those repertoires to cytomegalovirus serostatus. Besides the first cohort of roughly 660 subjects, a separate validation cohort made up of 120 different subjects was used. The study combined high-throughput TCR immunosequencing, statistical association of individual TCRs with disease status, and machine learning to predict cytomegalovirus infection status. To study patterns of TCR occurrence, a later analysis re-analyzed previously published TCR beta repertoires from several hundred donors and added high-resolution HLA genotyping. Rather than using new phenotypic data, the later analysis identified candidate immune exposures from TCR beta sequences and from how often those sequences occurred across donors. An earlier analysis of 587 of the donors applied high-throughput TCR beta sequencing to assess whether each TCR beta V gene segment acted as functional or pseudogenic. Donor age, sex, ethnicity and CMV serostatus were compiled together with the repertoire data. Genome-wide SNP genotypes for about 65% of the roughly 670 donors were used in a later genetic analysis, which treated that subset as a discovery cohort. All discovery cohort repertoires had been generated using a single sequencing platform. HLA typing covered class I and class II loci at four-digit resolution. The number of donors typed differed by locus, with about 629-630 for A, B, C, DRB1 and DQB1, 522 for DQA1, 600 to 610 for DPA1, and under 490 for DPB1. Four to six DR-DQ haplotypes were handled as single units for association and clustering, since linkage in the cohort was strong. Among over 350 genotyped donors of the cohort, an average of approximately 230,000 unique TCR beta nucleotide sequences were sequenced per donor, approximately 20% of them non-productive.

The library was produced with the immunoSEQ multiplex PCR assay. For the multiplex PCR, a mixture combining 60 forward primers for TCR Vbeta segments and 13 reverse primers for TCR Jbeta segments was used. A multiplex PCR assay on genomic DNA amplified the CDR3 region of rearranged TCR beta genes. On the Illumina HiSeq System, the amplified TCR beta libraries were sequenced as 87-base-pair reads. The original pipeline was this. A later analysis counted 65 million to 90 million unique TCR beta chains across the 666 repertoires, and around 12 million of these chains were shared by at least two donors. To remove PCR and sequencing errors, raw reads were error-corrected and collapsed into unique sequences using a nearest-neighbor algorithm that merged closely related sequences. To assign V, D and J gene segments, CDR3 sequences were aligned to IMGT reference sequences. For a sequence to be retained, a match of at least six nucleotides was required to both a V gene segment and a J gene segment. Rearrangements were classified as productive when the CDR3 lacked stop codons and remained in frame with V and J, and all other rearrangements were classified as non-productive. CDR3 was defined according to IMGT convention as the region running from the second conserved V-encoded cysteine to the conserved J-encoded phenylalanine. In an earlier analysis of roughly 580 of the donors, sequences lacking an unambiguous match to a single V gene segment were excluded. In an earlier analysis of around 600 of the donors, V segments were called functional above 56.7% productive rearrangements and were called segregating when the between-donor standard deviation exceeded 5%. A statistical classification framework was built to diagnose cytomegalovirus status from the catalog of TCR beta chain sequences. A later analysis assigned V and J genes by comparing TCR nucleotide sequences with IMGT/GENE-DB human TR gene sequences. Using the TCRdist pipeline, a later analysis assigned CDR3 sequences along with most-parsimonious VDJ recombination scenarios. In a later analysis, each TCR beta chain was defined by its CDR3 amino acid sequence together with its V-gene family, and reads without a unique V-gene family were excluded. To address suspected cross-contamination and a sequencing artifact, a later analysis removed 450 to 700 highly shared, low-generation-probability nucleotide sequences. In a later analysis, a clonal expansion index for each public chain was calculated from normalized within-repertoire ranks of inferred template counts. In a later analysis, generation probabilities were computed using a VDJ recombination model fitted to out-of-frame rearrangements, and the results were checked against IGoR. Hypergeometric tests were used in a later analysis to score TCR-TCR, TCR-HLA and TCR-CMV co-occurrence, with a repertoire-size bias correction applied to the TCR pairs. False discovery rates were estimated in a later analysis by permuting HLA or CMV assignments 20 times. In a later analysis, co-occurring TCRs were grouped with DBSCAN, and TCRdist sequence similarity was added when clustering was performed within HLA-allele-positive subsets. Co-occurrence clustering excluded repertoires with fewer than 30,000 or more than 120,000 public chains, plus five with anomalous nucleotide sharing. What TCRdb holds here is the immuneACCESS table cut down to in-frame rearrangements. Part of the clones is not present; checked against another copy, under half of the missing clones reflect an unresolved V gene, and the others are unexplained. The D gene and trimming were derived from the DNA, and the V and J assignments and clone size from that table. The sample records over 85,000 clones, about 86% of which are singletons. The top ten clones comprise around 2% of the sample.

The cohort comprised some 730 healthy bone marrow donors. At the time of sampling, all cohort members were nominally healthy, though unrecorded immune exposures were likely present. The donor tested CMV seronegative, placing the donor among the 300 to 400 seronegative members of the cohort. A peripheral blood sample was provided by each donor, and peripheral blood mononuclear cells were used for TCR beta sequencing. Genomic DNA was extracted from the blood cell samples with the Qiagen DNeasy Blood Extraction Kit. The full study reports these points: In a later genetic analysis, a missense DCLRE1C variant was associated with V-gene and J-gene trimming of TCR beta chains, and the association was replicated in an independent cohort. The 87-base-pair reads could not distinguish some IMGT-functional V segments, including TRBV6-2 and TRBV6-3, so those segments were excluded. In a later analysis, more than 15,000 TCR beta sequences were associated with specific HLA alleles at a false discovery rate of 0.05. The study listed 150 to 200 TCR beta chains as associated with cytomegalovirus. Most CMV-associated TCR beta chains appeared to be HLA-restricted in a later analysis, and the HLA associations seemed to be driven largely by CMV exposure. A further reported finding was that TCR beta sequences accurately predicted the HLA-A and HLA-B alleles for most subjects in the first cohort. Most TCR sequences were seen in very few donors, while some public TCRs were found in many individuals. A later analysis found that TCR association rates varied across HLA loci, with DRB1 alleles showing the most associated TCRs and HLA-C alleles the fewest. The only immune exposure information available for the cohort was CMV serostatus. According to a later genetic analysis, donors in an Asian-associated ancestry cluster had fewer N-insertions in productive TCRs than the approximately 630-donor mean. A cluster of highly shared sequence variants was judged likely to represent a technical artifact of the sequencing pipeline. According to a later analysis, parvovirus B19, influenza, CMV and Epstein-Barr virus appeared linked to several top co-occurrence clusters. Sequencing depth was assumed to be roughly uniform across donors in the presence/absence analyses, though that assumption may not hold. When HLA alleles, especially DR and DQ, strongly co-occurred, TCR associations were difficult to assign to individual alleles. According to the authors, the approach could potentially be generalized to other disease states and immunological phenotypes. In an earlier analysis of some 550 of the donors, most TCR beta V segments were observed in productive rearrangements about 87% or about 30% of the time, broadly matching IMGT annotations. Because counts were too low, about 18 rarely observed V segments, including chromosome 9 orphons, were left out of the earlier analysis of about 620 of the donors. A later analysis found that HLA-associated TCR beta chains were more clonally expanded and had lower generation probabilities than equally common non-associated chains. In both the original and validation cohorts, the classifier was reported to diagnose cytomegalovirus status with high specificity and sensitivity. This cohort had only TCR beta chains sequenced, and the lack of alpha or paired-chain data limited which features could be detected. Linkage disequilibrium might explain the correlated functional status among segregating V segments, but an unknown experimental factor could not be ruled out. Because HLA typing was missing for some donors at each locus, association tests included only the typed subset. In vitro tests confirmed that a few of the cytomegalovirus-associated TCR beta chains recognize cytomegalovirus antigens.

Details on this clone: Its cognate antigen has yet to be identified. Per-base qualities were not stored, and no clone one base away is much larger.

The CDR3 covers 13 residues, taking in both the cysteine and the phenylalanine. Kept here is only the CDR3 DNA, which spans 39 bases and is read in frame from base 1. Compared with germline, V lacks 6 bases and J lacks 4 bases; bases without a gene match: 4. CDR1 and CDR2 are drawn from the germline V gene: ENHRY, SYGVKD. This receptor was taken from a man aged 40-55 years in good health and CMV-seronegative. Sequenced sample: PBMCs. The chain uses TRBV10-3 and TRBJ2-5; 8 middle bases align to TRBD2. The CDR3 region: CAIRAGGGETQYF. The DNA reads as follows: TGTGCCATCAGGGCGGGGGGAGGAGAGACCCAGTACTTC.